One sample yielded the 7 T cell receptor beta chains listed below, sequenced in a study of early stage breast cancer tumors. Assay used: immunoSEQ multiplex PCR; TCRdb lists only in-frame clones, some missing. Here the sample spans about 28,000 clones, almost 75% being singletons. The sequenced sample was blood. Receptors originate from a person aged 40 to 49 with breast cancer.

A few counts support this clone. The chain is built from TRBV30 and TRBJ1-2; no reliable D call. V dropped 1 base and J dropped 5 bases, with 11 bases sitting between them. Germline CDR1 and CDR2: GTSNPN and SVGIG (reference sequence). The CDR3 contains 13 residues. The chain's CDR3 is CAWSEMVAYGYTF. The CDR3 nucleotides read TGTGCCTGGAGTGAAATGGTAGCGTATGGCTACACCTTC.

This chain connects TRBV11-2 to TRBJ2-3; weak D call: TRBD2 (5 bases). Looked up from germline, CDR1 is SGHAT and CDR2 is FQNNGV. The V gene lost 2 bases and the J gene lost 5 bases, with 17 bases spanning the gap. This CDR3 spans 16 amino acids. The CDR3 loop reads CASSLIGEGRGDTQYF. CDR3 DNA: TGTGCCAGCAGCTTAATTGGAGAGGGCCGTGGAGATACGCAGTATTTT.

Here the CDR3 DNA reads TGTGCCAGCAGACAGGGCAACACTGAAGCTTTCTTT. The encoded protein is CASRQGNTEAFF. The chain is built from TRBV6-5 and TRBJ1-1, with TRBD1 as a possible D gene (6 bases). The V gene's germline CDR1 is MNHEY and CDR2 SVGAGI. V was cut by 6 bases and J by 2 bases, with 7 bases left in between. The CDR3 sequence is 12 residues long.

The V and J genes are TRBV5-6 and TRBJ2-2; the D call may be TRBD1 or TRBD2 (6 bases each). CDR3 length equals 13 residues. Trimming removed 6 bases from V and 8 bases from J, with 14 bases in between. Germline CDR1 and CDR2: SGHDT and YYEEEE. The CDR3 protein is CASNYPGAGELFF. In nucleotides, the CDR3 is TGTGCCAGCAACTACCCGGGGGCGGGGGAGCTGTTTTTT.

The chain has TRBV5-4 and TRBJ2-2; D is possibly TRBD1 (6 bases). Germline CDR1 SGHNT, CDR2 YYREEE (reference sequence). The V end was cut by 0 bases, the J end by 5 bases, with 11 bases between. This CDR3 is built from 15 residues. The CDR3 DNA reads TGTGCCAGCAGCTTGGGTAGGGGGTCAACCGGGGAGCTGTTTTTT. It yields the protein CASSLGRGSTGELFF.

This clone occurred a few times. In DNA, the CDR3 is TGTGCCACCAGCAGAGACCCCCAGGGGTCCAACTATGGCTACACCTTC. Encoded protein: CATSRDPQGSNYGYTF. V and J are TRBV15 and TRBJ1-2, with a weak D call TRBD1 (6 bases). CDR3 length: 16 amino acids. Germline loops: CDR1 LNHNV, CDR2 YYDKDF (reference sequence). V was trimmed by 0 bases and J by 2 bases, leaving 13 bases between them.

In DNA, the CDR3 is TGTGCCAGTAGTACCCCGTGGGCTAGCGGACACAATGAGCAGTTCTTC. It is translated as CASSTPWASGHNEQFF. The rearrangement joins TRBV19 to TRBJ2-1, with 7 bases fitting TRBD2. In germline, CDR1 is LNHDA, CDR2 SQIVND (reference sequence). The CDR3 spans 16 residues. Germline trimming cut 4 bases from V and 5 bases from J; bases unmatched to any gene: 11.